These T cell receptor beta chains were read from a single sample in a study of cytomegalovirus exposure and HLA in healthy donors. The table came from immunoSEQ multiplex PCR; TCRdb's copy has only in-frame clones and leaves some out. The table includes approximately 210,000 clones, around 83% detected once. Sequenced input: PBMCs. All receptors derive from a woman aged 50 to 65 in good health and CMV-seropositive. Both conserved end residues are part of each CDR3. D genes are given only for firm matches. Expanded clones get a size class; other rows say once, few or many, or leave the size out.

d_call j_call clone_size v_call cdr3_aa cdr3_nt
NA TRBJ1-4 NA TRBV5-1 CASSLEPGLNEKLFF TGCGCCAGCAGCTTGGAACCAGGCCTAAATGAAAAACTGTTTTTT
NA TRBJ1-2 NA TRBV7-2 CAWGDYGYTF TGTGCCTGGGGGGACTATGGCTACACCTTC
TRBD1 TRBJ1-2 once TRBV5-1 CASSLGDSSNYGYTF TGCGCCAGCAGCTTGGGGGACAGCTCTAACTATGGCTACACCTTC
TRBD1 TRBJ1-5 NA TRBV5-1 CASSLMGQGGQPQHF TGCGCCAGCAGCCTCATGGGACAGGGCGGCCAGCCCCAGCATTTT
TRBD1 TRBJ2-7 once TRBV28 CASRPPGQGNYEQYF TGTGCCAGCAGACCTCCTGGACAGGGGAACTACGAGCAGTACTTC
NA TRBJ1-5 once TRBV5-6 CASSVRGFGNQPQHF TGTGCCAGCAGCGTAAGGGGTTTTGGCAATCAGCCCCAGCATTTT
NA TRBJ1-1 NA TRBV11-2 CASSLATGTEAFF TGTGCCAGCAGCTTAGCAACAGGGACTGAAGCTTTCTTT
NA TRBJ1-2 NA TRBV7-9 CASSKSVGRPYGYTF TGTGCCAGCAGCAAATCCGTGGGCCGGCCTTATGGCTACACCTTC
NA TRBJ2-7 NA TRBV13 CASSQAGAPGSYEQYF TGTGCCAGCAGCCAGGCTGGGGCCCCTGGCTCCTACGAGCAGTACTTC
TRBD2 TRBJ2-1 NA TRBV7-9 CASSPRVGLAGDNEQFF TGTGCCAGCAGCCCCAGGGTAGGTCTAGCGGGGGACAATGAGCAGTTCTTC
NA TRBJ1-2 NA TRBV6-5 CASSYDGGYGYTF TGTGCCAGCAGTTACGATGGGGGGTATGGCTACACCTTC
TRBD2 TRBJ2-1 NA TRBV5-5 CASSLGTSGDNEQFF TGTGCCAGCAGCTTGGGAACTAGCGGGGACAATGAGCAGTTCTTC
TRBD2 TRBJ2-3 NA TRBV27 CASGLTGLAGAPSTDTQYF TGTGCCAGCGGTTTGACGGGACTAGCGGGGGCCCCTAGCACAGATACGCAGTATTTT
NA TRBJ2-3 NA TRBV5-1 CASSLDSLTDTQYF TGCGCCAGCAGCTTGGATTCCCTAACAGATACGCAGTATTTT
NA TRBJ1-5 NA TRBV6-5 CASRGRAREGPQHF TGTGCCAGCAGGGGCCGGGCCCGGGAGGGGCCCCAGCATTTT
NA TRBJ2-5 NA TRBV5-5 CASSSGVFQETQYF TGTGCCAGCAGCTCCGGGGTCTTCCAAGAGACCCAGTACTTC
NA TRBJ1-1 few TRBV23-1 CASSPVSEAFF TGCGCCAGCAGTCCGGTGTCTGAAGCTTTCTTT
TRBD2 TRBJ2-7 NA TRBV10-3 CATYPGGVAYEQYF TGTGCCACCTACCCGGGGGGTGTCGCCTACGAGCAGTACTTC
TRBD1 TRBJ2-3 NA TRBV5-1 CASSDAGGAYTQYF TGCGCCAGCAGCGACGCAGGGGGCGCTTATACGCAGTATTTT
NA TRBJ2-3 NA TRBV6-1 CASSESTSTDTQYF TGTGCCAGCAGTGAGTCAACTAGCACAGATACGCAGTATTTT
NA TRBJ2-4 NA TRBV5-4 CASSPMQGSESIQYF TGTGCCAGCAGCCCGATGCAGGGTTCCGAGAGCATTCAGTACTTC
TRBD1 TRBJ1-2 NA TRBV9 CASSVNRQGNNGYTF TGTGCCAGCAGCGTAAACAGACAGGGGAATAATGGCTACACCTTC
NA TRBJ2-1 NA TRBV6-6 CASSYRTVTSFPAQFF TGTGCCAGCAGTTACCGGACTGTTACATCGTTTCCAGCTCAGTTCTTC
TRBD1 TRBJ2-6 NA TRBV19 CASLNSGTGQGARGANVLTF TGTGCCAGTCTTAATTCCGGAACGGGACAGGGGGCCAGGGGGGCCAACGTCCTGACTTTC
NA TRBJ1-2 NA TRBV7-6 CASSSIGHRAGGYTF TGTGCCAGCAGCTCGATCGGGCACCGGGCGGGTGGCTACACCTTC
NA TRBJ1-4 NA TRBV4-2 CASSRVGSQGNEKLFF TGTGCCAGCAGCCGAGTAGGAAGTCAGGGGAATGAAAAACTGTTTTTT
TRBD1 TRBJ1-2 NA TRBV5-6 CASSSDWDRTNYGYTF TGTGCCAGCAGCTCGGACTGGGACAGAACTAACTATGGCTACACCTTC
NA TRBJ2-1 once TRBV5-1 CASSLVPGIYNEQFF TGCGCCAGCAGCTTGGTACCAGGGATTTACAATGAGCAGTTCTTC
NA TRBJ1-2 NA TRBV29-1 CSVEALYGYTF TGCAGCGTTGAAGCCCTATATGGCTACACCTTC
NA TRBJ2-7 NA TRBV9 CASSPGLRGSYEQYF TGTGCCAGCTCCCCGGGACTCCGAGGGTCCTACGAGCAGTACTTC
TRBD2 TRBJ2-3 NA TRBV5-1 CASSLTGGFTDTQYF TGCGCCAGCAGCTTGACCGGGGGGTTCACAGATACGCAGTATTTT
TRBD2 TRBJ2-1 NA TRBV7-6 CASSPRLAGGGNEQFF TGTGCCAGCAGCCCTCGCCTAGCGGGGGGTGGCAATGAGCAGTTCTTC
NA TRBJ2-7 few TRBV5-6 CASSLFFGQGTYEQYF TGTGCCAGCAGCTTGTTCTTTGGGCAGGGTACCTACGAGCAGTACTTC
NA TRBJ1-5 NA TRBV7-9 CASSLAHADAQHF TGTGCCAGCAGCTTAGCGCATGCGGATGCCCAGCATTTT
NA TRBJ2-1 NA TRBV29-1 CSVLGGVGFNEQFF TGCAGCGTACTGGGCGGGGTGGGTTTCAATGAGCAGTTCTTC
NA TRBJ1-2 NA TRBV29-1 CSVDRPDGGYGYTF TGCAGCGTTGACCGGCCCGACGGCGGCTATGGCTACACCTTC
NA TRBJ1-2 NA TRBV6-6 CASSSRDTGRDGYTF TGTGCCAGCAGTTCCCGGGACACGGGCCGGGATGGCTACACCTTC
NA TRBJ1-5 NA TRBV15 CATSRDRQPRNQPQHF TGTGCCACCAGCAGAGATCGACAGCCCCGCAATCAGCCCCAGCATTTT
TRBD2 TRBJ2-7 NA TRBV5-4 CASSPGGTSGGYEQYF TGTGCCAGCAGCCCGGGGGGGACTAGCGGGGGCTACGAGCAGTACTTC
TRBD1 TRBJ2-5 NA TRBV7-9 CASSRTGETQYF TGTGCCAGCAGCCGGACAGGAGAGACCCAGTACTTC
TRBD1 TRBJ1-1 NA TRBV30 CAWSGDRGYTEAFF TGTGCCTGGAGTGGGGACAGGGGATACACTGAAGCTTTCTTT
NA TRBJ2-6 NA TRBV29-1 CSVGRDAGANVLTF TGCAGCGTTGGGAGGGATGCCGGGGCCAACGTCCTGACTTTC
TRBD1 TRBJ2-1 NA TRBV5-1 CASSRVGTGQYNEQFF TGCGCCAGCAGCAGGGTCGGGACAGGGCAATACAATGAGCAGTTCTTC
NA TRBJ1-1 NA TRBV29-1 CSARRRETTEAFF TGCAGCGCCCGAAGAAGGGAGACCACTGAAGCTTTCTTT
NA TRBJ2-6 NA TRBV11-3 CASSKGYSGANVLTF TGTGCCAGCAGCAAGGGGTATTCTGGGGCCAACGTCCTGACTTTC
NA TRBJ1-4 few TRBV6-1 CASSRNGGFGEKLFF TGTGCCAGCAGCCGGAACGGGGGATTCGGTGAAAAACTGTTTTTT
TRBD1 TRBJ2-7 NA TRBV19 CASSEFAGQGAYEQYF TGTGCCAGTAGTGAATTCGCCGGACAGGGGGCGTACGAGCAGTACTTC
NA TRBJ2-2 NA TRBV9 CASSALGPGELFF TGTGCCAGCAGCGCCCTAGGTCCCGGGGAGCTGTTTTTT
NA TRBJ2-1 NA TRBV4-2 CASSQGWGPPANEQFF TGTGCCAGCAGCCAAGGATGGGGGCCCCCAGCTAATGAGCAGTTCTTC
NA TRBJ1-1 few TRBV6-5 CASNLHGSTESFF TGTGCCAGCAATCTACACGGGAGTACTGAATCTTTCTTT
TRBD2 TRBJ2-1 NA TRBV27 CASSPESGGDYEQFF TGTGCCAGCAGCCCCGAAAGCGGGGGGGACTATGAGCAGTTCTTC
NA TRBJ1-4 NA TRBV28 CASSHMGLSNEKLFF TGTGCCAGCAGCCATATGGGACTTTCTAATGAAAAACTGTTTTTT
NA TRBJ1-2 NA TRBV7-9 CASSTTPSPGHNYGYTF TGTGCCAGCAGCACAACACCCTCCCCGGGACACAATTATGGCTACACCTTC
TRBD1 TRBJ2-2 few TRBV28 CASSPETGRNTGELFF TGTGCCAGCAGTCCCGAGACAGGGAGGAACACCGGGGAGCTGTTTTTT
NA TRBJ1-6 NA TRBV19 CASSMGRVGSPLHF TGTGCCAGTAGTATGGGCAGGGTCGGTTCACCCCTCCACTTT